What follows is one TCR beta chain and its context. These data come from a study of blood T cell repertoires in COVID-19. Study-wide context: The study drew acute and convalescent COVID-19 samples from the United States, Italy and Spain. From T cells, B-cell-depleted T cells, or PBMCs came the material, which was cDNA or gDNA.

Source study methods: Reference gene primers were amplified, and this amplification served to estimate nucleated cell counts. The assay was immunoSEQ multiplex PCR, and TCRdb's table has in-frame clones only and misses some. V and J calls and clone size follow that table, whereas D and trimming were derived from the DNA. This table holds about 99,000 clones, 89% found once. V shed 8 bases and J 7 bases; nucleotides not matched to a gene: 12. Germline V gives CDR1 MNHEY, CDR2 SVGAGI. The CDR3 spans 15 residues. This chain connects TRBV6-5 to TRBJ2-1; 9 bases line up with TRBD1. Sequenced sample: peripheral blood. This receptor was taken from a woman aged 55 to 70 with acute or convalescent COVID-19. The CDR3: CASCRPGQGMNEQFF. The CDR3 coding sequence is TGTGCCAGCTGCCGACCGGGACAGGGCATGAATGAGCAGTTCTTC.